A selection of T cell receptor beta chains follows, all from one sample in a study of T cells in Graves' hyperthyroidism and ophthalmopathy. TCRdb analysed the multiplex PCR reads with MiXCR anew, one entry per CDR3 protein. This sample has 600,000 or so distinct CDR3 sequences; 14% occur once, and the top ten carry more than 6%. Sequencing input: blood. These TCRs come from a woman aged 18-30 years with Graves' ophthalmopathy. The CDR3 runs from the conserved cysteine through the conserved F or W. The order of the fields is V gene, clone size, J gene, D gene, CDR3 protein, CDR3 DNA. A D gene is named only where the DNA matches it firmly. The size entry is marked missing in some rows and otherwise reads once, few, many or a size class.

v_call: TRBV6-6; clone_size: few; j_call: TRBJ2-6; d_call: TRBD1; cdr3_aa: CASSYLGQGTSGANVLTF; cdr3_nt: TGTGCCAGCAGTTACCTGGGACAGGGGACGTCTGGGGCCAACGTCCTGACTTTC
v_call: TRBV20-1; clone_size: -; j_call: TRBJ2-1; d_call: TRBD1; cdr3_aa: CSATTSGTGISYNEQFF; cdr3_nt: TGCAGTGCTACTACCTCCGGGACAGGGATTTCCTACAATGAGCAGTTCTTC
v_call: TRBV4-1; clone_size: -; j_call: TRBJ2-7; d_call: -; cdr3_aa: CASSPYLIYPYEQYF; cdr3_nt: TGCGCCAGCAGCCCCTATCTCATATATCCCTACGAGCAGTACTTC
v_call: TRBV11-2; clone_size: -; j_call: TRBJ2-7; d_call: TRBD2; cdr3_aa: CASSLVTSGRWGEQYF; cdr3_nt: TGTGCCAGCAGCTTAGTCACTAGCGGGAGGTGGGGGGAGCAGTACTTC
v_call: TRBV7-2; clone_size: -; j_call: TRBJ2-2; d_call: -; cdr3_aa: CAGSPDWNTGELFF; cdr3_nt: TGTGCCGGCAGCCCCGACTGGAACACCGGGGAGCTGTTTTTT
v_call: TRBV11-3; clone_size: many; j_call: TRBJ2-7; d_call: -; cdr3_aa: CASSGPPLPYEQYF; cdr3_nt: TGTGCCAGCAGCGGTCCGCCGCTTCCTTACGAGCAGTACTTC
v_call: TRBV20-1; clone_size: -; j_call: TRBJ2-1; d_call: TRBD2; cdr3_aa: CSARVAGLKYNEQFF; cdr3_nt: TGCAGTGCTAGAGTGGCGGGACTAAAATACAATGAGCAGTTCTTC
v_call: TRBV20-1; clone_size: many; j_call: TRBJ1-1; d_call: TRBD1; cdr3_aa: CSARATGGANTEAFF; cdr3_nt: TGCAGTGCTAGGGCGACAGGGGGCGCAAACACTGAAGCTTTCTTT
v_call: TRBV30; clone_size: many; j_call: TRBJ2-4; d_call: -; cdr3_aa: CAWSVLLRRAKSENIQYF; cdr3_nt: TGTGCCTGGAGTGTACTCCTGCGTCGGGCAAAGTCAGAGAACATTCAGTACTTC
v_call: TRBV28; clone_size: -; j_call: TRBJ2-4; d_call: TRBD1; cdr3_aa: CASSLMGQGAENIQYF; cdr3_nt: TGTGCCAGCAGTTTAATGGGGCAGGGGGCCGAAAACATTCAGTACTTC
v_call: TRBV30; clone_size: many; j_call: TRBJ1-1; d_call: -; cdr3_aa: CAWRQLGNTEAFF; cdr3_nt: TGTGCCTGGAGGCAGCTAGGGAACACTGAAGCTTTCTTT
v_call: TRBV6-1; clone_size: many; j_call: TRBJ2-3; d_call: -; cdr3_aa: CASSPRWRGITDTQYF; cdr3_nt: TGTGCCAGCAGCCCACGCTGGCGGGGCATCACAGATACGCAGTATTTT
v_call: TRBV28; clone_size: -; j_call: TRBJ2-1; d_call: -; cdr3_aa: CASSLSAASSVYNEQFF; cdr3_nt: TGTGCCAGCAGTTTATCCGCTGCCTCTAGCGTCTACAATGAGCAGTTCTTC